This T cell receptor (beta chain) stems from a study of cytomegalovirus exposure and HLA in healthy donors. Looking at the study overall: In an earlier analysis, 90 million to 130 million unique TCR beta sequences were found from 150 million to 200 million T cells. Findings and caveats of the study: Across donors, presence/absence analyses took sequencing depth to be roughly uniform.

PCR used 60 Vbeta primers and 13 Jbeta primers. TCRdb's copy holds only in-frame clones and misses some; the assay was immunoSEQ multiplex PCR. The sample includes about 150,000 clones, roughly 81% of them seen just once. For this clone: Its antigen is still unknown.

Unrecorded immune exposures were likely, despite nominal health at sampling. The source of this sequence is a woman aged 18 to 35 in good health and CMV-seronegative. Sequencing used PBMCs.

CDR3 sequence reads: CATSRDPLRLAGGKDEQFF. CDR3 coding DNA: TGTGCCACCAGCAGAGACCCCCTTAGACTAGCGGGAGGGAAGGATGAGCAGTTCTTC. The V and J genes are TRBV15 and TRBJ2-1; TRBD2 matches at 14 bases. CDR1 is LNHNV and CDR2 is YYDKDF in the germline V gene (reference sequence). This CDR3 comprises 19 residues. The J segment lost 8 bases and the V segment lost 0 bases, leaving 12 bases of the junction unmatched.